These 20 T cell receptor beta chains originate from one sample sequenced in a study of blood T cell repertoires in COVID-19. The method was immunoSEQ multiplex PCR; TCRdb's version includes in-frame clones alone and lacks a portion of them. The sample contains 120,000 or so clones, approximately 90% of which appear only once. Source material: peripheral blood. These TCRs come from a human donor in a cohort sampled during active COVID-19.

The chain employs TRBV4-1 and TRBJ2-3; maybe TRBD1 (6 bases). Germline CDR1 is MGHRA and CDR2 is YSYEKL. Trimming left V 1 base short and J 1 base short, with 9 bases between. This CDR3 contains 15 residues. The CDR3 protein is CASSQGSGGTDTQYF. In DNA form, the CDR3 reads TGCGCCAGCAGCCAAGGCTCAGGGGGCACAGATACGCAGTATTTT.

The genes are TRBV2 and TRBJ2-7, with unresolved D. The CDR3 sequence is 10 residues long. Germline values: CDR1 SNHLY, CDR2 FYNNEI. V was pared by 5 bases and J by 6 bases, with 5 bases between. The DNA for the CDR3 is TGTGCCAGCAGTAGAGGCGAGCAGTACTTC. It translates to CASSRGEQYF.

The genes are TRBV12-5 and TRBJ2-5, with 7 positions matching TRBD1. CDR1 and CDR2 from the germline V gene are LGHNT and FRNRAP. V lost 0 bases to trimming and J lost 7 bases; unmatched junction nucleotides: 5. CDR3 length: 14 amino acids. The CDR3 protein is CASGLVLSGGTQYF. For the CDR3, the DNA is TGTGCTAGTGGTTTGGTACTGTCAGGGGGGACCCAGTACTTC.

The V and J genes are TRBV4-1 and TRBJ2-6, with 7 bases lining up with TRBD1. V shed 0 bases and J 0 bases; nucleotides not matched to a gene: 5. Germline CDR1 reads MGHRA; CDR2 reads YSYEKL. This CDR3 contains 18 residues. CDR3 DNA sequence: TGCGCCAGCAGCCAAGAAGGGGGCGTGATCTCTGGGGCCAACGTCCTGACTTTC. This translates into CASSQEGGVISGANVLTF.

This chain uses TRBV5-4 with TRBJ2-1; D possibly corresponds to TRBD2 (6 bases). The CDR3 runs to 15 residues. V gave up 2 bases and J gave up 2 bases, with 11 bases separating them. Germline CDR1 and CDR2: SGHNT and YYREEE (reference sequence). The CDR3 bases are TGTGCCAGCAGCTTATTCGGAGGGGCCTACAATGAGCAGTTCTTC. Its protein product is CASSLFGGAYNEQFF.

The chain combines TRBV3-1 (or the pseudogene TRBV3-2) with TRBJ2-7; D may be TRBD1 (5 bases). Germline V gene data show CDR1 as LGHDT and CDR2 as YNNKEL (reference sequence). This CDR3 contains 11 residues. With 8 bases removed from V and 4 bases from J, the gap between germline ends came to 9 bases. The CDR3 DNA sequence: TGTGCCAGCCAGGGAACGTACGAGCAGTACTTC. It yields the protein CASQGTYEQYF.

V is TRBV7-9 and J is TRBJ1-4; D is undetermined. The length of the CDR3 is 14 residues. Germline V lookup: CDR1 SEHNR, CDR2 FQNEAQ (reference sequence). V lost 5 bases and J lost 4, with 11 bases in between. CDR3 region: CASSPGQFNEKLFF. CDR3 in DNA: TGTGCCAGCAGCCCTGGGCAGTTTAATGAAAAACTGTTTTTT.

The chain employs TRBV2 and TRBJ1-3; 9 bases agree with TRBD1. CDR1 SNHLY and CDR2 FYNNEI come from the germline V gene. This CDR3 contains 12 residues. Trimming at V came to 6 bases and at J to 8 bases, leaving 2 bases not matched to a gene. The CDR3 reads CASRDRGYTIYF. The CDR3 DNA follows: TGTGCCAGCAGAGACAGGGGGTACACCATATATTTT. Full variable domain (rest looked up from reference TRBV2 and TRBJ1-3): EPEVTQTPSHQVTQMGQEVILRCVPISNHLYFYWYRQILGQKVEFLVSFYNNEISEKSEIFDDQFSVERPDGSNFTLKIRSTKLEDSAMYFCASRDRGYTIYFGEGSWLTVV.

The CDR3 here is CASSQVTRLAADTQYF. CDR3 DNA: TGTGCCAGCAGCCAAGTTACTAGACTAGCGGCAGATACGCAGTATTTT. This chain links TRBV4-2 with TRBJ2-3, with TRBD2 matching over 9 bases. This CDR3 comprises 16 residues. The junction had 6 bases not matched to a gene; V was cut back by 1 base and J by 4 bases. The germline gives CDR1 LGHNA, CDR2 YNFKEQ.

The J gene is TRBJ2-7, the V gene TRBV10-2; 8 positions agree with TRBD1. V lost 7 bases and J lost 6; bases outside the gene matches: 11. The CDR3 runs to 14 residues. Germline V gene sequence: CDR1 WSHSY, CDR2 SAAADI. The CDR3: CASTDRGHTLEQYF. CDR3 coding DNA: TGCGCCAGCACCGACAGGGGTCACACCCTCGAGCAGTACTTC.

In DNA, the CDR3 is TGTGCCAGCAGCCAAGTTAGCGGGAGAGGGTATTTT. Its translation is CASSQVSGRGYF. This chain connects TRBV3-1 (or the pseudogene TRBV3-2) to TRBJ2-3; 9 bases map to TRBD2. The V segment lost 1 base and the J segment 14 bases; nucleotides outside the gene matches: 4. The CDR3 covers 12 residues. Germline CDR1 LGHDT, CDR2 YNNKEL (reference sequence).

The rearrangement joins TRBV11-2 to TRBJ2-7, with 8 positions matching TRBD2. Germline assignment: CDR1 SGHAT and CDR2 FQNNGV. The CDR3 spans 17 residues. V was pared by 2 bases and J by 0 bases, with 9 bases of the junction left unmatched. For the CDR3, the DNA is TGTGCCAGCAGCTTACTTAGCGGGGCGCCGCACTCCTACGAGCAGTACTTC. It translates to CASSLLSGAPHSYEQYF.

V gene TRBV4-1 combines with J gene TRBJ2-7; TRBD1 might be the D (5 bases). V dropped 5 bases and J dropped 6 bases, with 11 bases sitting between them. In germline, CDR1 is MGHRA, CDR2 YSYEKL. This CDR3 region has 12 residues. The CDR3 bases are TGCGCCAGCAGCTCCACAGGAGTCGAGCAGTACTTC. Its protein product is CASSSTGVEQYF.

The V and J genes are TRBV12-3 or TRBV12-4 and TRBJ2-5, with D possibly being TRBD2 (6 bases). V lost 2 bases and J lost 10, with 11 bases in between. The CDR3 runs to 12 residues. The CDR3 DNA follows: TGTGCCAGCAGTTTACAGCCGCGGGGCCAGTACTTC. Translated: CASSLQPRGQYF.

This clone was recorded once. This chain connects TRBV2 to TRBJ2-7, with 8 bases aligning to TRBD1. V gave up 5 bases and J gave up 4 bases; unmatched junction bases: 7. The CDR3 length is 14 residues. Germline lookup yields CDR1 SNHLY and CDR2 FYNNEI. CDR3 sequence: CASSRTGRGYEQYF. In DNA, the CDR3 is TGTGCCAGCAGTCGGACAGGGAGAGGTTACGAGCAGTACTTC.

The CDR3 loop is CAWSDGSSVEKLFF. DNA of the CDR3: TGTGCCTGGAGTGATGGTAGCTCGGTTGAAAAACTGTTTTTT. The rearrangement joins TRBV30 to TRBJ1-4; D unresolved. The CDR3 loop spans 14 amino acids. In germline, CDR1 is GTSNPN, CDR2 SVGIG (reference sequence). The V end lost 1 base, the J end lost 7 bases, and 13 bases lay between the germline ends.

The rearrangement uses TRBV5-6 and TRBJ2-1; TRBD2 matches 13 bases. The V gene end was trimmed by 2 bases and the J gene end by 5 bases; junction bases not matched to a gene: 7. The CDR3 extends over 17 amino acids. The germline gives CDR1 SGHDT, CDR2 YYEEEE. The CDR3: CASSLTGTSGTDNEQFF. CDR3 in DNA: TGTGCCAGCAGCTTAACTGGGACTAGCGGGACGGACAATGAGCAGTTCTTC.

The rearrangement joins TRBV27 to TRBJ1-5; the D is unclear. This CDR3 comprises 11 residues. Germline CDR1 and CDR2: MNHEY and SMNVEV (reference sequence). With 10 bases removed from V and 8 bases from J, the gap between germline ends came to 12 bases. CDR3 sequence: CATLIPEPQHF. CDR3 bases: TGTGCCACCCTTATCCCGGAGCCCCAGCATTTT.

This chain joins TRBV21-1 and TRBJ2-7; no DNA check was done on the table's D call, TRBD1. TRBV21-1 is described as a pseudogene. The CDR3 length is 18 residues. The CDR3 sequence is CASSKVRPLQGTSYEQYF. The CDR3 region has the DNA TGTGCCAGCAGCAAAGTCCGTCCCTTACAGGGGACATCCTACGAGCAGTACTTC.

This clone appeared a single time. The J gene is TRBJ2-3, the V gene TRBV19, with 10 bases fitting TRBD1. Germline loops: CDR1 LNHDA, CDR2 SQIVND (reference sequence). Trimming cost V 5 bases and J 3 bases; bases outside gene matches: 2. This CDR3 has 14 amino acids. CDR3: CASSRQGATDTQYF. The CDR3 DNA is TGTGCCAGTAGTCGACAGGGGGCAACAGATACGCAGTATTTT. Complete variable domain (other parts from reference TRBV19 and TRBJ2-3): DGGITQSPKYLFRKEGQNVTLSCEQNLNHDAMYWYRQDPGQGLRLIYYSQIVNDFQKGDIAEGYSVSREKKESFPLTVTSAQKNPTAFYLCASSRQGATDTQYFGPGTRLTVL.